This record covers a single T cell receptor (beta chain). Trimming cost V 2 bases and J 9 bases; bases outside gene matches: 13. This CDR3 contains 16 residues. Germline CDR1 and CDR2: MNHNY and SVGAGI (reference sequence). Profiled with immunoSEQ multiplex PCR; TCRdb holds only in-frame clones, not every one. The sample has approximately 60,000 clones; 94% are singletons. The data derive from a study of T cell changes during pregnancy in multiple sclerosis. The sample here was CD8+ T cells from peripheral blood mononuclear cells, taken in the third trimester of pregnancy. This TCR was recovered from a female donor with multiple sclerosis, enrolled in a pregnancy study. The gene calls are TRBV6-6 and TRBJ2-1; TRBD1 aligns across 7 bases. The CDR3 coding sequence is TGTGCCAGCAGTTACGGTTTACAGGGGCTGCTAGGTGAGCAGTTCTTC. Its protein is CASSYGLQGLLGEQFF.